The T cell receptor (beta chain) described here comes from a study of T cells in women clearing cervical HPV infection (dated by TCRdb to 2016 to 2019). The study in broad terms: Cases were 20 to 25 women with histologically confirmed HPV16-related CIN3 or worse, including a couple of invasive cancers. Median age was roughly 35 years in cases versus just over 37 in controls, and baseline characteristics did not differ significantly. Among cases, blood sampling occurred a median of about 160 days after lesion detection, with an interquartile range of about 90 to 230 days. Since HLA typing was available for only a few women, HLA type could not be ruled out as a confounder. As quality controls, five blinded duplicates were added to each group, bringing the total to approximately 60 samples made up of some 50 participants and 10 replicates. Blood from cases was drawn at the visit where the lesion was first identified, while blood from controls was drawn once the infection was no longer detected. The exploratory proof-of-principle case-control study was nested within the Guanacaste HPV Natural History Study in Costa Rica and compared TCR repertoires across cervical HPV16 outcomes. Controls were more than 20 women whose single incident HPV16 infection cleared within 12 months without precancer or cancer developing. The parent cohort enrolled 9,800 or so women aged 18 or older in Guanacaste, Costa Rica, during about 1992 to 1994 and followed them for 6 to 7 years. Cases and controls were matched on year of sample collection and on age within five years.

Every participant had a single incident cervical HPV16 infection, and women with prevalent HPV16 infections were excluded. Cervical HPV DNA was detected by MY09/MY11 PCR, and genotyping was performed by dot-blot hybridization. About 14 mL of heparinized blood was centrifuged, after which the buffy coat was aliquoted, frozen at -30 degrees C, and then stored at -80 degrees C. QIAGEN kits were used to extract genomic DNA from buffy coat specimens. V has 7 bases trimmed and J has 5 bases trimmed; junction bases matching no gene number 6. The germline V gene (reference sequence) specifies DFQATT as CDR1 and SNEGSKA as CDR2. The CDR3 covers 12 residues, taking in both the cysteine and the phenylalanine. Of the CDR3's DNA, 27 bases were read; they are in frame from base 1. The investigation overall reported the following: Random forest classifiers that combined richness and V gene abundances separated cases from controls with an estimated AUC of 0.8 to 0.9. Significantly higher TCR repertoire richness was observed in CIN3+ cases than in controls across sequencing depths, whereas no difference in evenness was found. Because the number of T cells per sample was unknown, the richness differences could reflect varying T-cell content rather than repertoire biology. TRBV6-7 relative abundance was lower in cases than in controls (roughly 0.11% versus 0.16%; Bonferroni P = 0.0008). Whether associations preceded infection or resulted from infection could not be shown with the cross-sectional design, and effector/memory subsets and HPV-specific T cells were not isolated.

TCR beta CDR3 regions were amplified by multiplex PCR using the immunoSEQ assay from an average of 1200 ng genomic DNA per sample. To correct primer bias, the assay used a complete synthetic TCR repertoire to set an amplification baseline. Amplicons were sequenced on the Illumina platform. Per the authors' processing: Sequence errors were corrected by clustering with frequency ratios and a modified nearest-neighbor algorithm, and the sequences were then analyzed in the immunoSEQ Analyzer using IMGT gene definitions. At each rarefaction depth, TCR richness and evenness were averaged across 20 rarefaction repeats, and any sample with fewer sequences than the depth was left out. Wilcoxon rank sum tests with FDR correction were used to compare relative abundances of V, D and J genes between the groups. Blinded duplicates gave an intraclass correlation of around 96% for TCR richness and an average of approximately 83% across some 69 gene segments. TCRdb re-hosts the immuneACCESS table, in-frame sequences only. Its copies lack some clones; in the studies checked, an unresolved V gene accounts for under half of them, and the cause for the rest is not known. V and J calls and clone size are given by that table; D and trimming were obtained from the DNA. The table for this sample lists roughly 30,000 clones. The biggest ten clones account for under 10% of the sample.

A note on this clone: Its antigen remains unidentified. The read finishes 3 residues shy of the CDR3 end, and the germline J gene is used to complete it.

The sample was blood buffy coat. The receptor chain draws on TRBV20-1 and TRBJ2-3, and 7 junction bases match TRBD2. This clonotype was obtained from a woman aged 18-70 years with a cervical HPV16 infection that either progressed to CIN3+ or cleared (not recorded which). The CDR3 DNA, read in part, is TGCAGTGTCCTGGCTAGCGGAGATACG. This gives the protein CSVLASGDT. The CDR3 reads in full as CSVLASGDTQYF.